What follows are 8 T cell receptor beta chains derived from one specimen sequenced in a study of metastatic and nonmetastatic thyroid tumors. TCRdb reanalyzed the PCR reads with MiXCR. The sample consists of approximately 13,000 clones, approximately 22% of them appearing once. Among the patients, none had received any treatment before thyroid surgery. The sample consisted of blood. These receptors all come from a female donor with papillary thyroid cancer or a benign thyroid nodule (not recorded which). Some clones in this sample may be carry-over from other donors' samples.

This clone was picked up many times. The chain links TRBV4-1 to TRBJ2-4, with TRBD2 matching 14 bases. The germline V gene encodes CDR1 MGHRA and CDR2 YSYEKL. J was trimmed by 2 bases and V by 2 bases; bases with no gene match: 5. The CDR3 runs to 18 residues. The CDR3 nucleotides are TGCGCCAGCAGCCAATCAAGACTAGCGGGGGGGCCCAAAAACATTCAGTACTTC. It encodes CASSQSRLAGGPKNIQYF.

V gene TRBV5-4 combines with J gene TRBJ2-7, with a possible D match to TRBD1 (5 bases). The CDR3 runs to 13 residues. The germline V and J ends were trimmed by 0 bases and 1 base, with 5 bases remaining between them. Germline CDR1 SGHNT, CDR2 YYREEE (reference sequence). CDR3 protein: CASSLGQSYEQYF. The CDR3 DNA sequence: TGTGCCAGCAGCTTGGGACAGTCCTACGAGCAGTACTTC.

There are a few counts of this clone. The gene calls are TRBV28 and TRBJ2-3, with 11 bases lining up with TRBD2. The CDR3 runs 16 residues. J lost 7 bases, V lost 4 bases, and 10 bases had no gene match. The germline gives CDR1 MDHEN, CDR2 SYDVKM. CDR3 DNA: TGTGCCAGCAGTTCTAGAATAGCGGGAGGGGTTTATACGCAGTATTTT. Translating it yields CASSSRIAGGVYTQYF.

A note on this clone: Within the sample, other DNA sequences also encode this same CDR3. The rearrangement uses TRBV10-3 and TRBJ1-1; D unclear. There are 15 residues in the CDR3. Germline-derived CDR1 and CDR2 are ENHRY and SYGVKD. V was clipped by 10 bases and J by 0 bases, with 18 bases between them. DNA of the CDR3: TGTGCCACTTTTGCGGGCAATAGGATGAACACTGAAGCTTTCTTT. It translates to CATFAGNRMNTEAFF.

The CDR3 spells CAISGIQGAVYTF. In DNA form, the CDR3 reads TGTGCCATCAGCGGAATACAGGGGGCTGTCTACACCTTC. The chain has TRBV10-3 and TRBJ1-2; 9 bases map to TRBD1. This CDR3 region has 13 residues. With V trimmed by 6 bases and J by 10 bases, 9 bases remained unmatched. The germline CDR1 and CDR2 sequences are ENHRY and SYGVKD.

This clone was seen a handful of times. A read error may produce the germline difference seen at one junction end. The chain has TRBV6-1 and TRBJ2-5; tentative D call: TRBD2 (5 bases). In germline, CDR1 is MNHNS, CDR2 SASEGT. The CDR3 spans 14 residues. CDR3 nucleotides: TGTGCCAGCAGTGACCTACAGCTGGAGGAGACCCAGTGCTTC. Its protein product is CASSDLQLEETQCF.

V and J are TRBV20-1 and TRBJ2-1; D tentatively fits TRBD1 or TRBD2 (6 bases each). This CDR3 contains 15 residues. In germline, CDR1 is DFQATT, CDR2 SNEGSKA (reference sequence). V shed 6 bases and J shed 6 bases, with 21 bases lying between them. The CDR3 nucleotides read TGCAGTGCGCGGGGTAGGGGGATCACGGCCAATGAGCAGTTCTTC. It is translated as CSARGRGITANEQFF.

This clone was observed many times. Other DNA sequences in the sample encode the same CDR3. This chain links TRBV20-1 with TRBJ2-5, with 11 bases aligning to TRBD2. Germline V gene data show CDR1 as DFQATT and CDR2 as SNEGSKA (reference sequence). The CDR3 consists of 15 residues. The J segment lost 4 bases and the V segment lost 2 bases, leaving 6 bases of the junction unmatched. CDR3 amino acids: CSARLLAGGRETQYF. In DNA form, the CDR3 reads TGCAGTGCTAGACTCCTAGCGGGGGGTCGAGAGACCCAGTACTTC.